Below, 10 T cell receptor beta chains from the same sample are listed, as sequenced in a study of shared clonotypes between healthy human individuals. Repertoires were generated with immunoSEQ multiplex PCR, while TCRdb's copy carries only in-frame clones and drops some. The table includes around 440,000 clones, 77% detected once. Source material: PBMCs. The receptors shown here come from a woman in her thirties or forties in good health. Some clones in this sample may be carry-over from other donors' samples.

With respect to this clone: The same CDR3 is also encoded by other DNA sequences in this sample. The chain combines TRBV6-6 with TRBJ2-1; D may be TRBD1 (6 bases). Germline assignment: CDR1 MNHNY and CDR2 SVGAGI (reference sequence). There are 14 residues in the CDR3. V shed 2 bases and J shed 1 base, with 6 bases lying between them. This CDR3 is CASSYTGSYNEQFF. In nucleotides, the CDR3 is TGTGCCAGCAGTTACACAGGGTCCTACAATGAGCAGTTCTTC.

The chain carries TRBV4-3 and TRBJ2-3, with 8 bases matching TRBD1. The V and J ends lost 2 bases and 1 base, in that order; junction bases with no gene match: 5. The length of the CDR3 is 16 residues. Germline-derived CDR1 and CDR2 are LGHNA and YSLEER. CDR3 region: CASSQTGQGGTDTQYF. Written as DNA, the CDR3 is TGCGCCAGCAGCCAAACAGGACAGGGCGGCACAGATACGCAGTATTTT.

V and J are TRBV7-3 and TRBJ2-2; 9 bases agree with TRBD2. The CDR3 extends over 16 amino acids. Germline values: CDR1 SGHTA, CDR2 FQGTGA. With 0 bases clipped from V and 3 bases from J, the junction kept 2 bases outside the gene matches. In DNA, the CDR3 is TGTGCCAGCAGCTTAACTAGCGGGAGATACACCGGGGAGCTGTTTTTT. Amino acid sequence: CASSLTSGRYTGELFF.

V usage is TRBV13 and J usage is TRBJ2-7, with D maybe TRBD2 (5 bases). The V gene's germline CDR1 is PRHDT and CDR2 FYEKMQ (reference sequence). V was cut by 2 bases and J by 0 bases, with 8 bases left in between. The CDR3 has 14 amino acids. In DNA, the CDR3 is TGTGCCAGCAGCTTAACCGACTACTCCTACGAGCAGTACTTC. Translating it yields CASSLTDYSYEQYF.

For this clone: A far larger clone is just one base off, so this is likely a read error. As DNA, the CDR3 is TGTGCCAGCAGCTCAAGCCCCTTGACAGGGAGTGGGGCCCAGTACTTC. Translated: CASSSSPLTGSGAQYF. This chain uses TRBV4-2 with TRBJ2-7; 7 bases are a match to TRBD1. Germline loops: CDR1 LGHNA, CDR2 YNFKEQ. This CDR3 comprises 16 residues. V was pared by 5 bases and J by 10 bases, with 20 bases of the junction left unmatched.

This clone was observed once. The chain recombines TRBV11-2 with TRBJ1-1; tentatively, D is TRBD1 (5 bases). Trimming cost V 2 bases and J 1 base, with 11 bases left between them. Germline V lookup: CDR1 SGHAT, CDR2 FQNNGV. The CDR3 is 15 amino acids. In nucleotides, the CDR3 is TGTGCCAGCAGCTTAACGGGACGGGCGAACACTGAAGCTTTCTTT. It yields the protein CASSLTGRANTEAFF.

This clone has only a few counts. V is TRBV5-1 and J is TRBJ2-3, with D unresolved. V was clipped by 0 bases and J by 0 bases, with 11 bases between them. The CDR3 has 16 amino acids. From germline, CDR1 is SGHRS and CDR2 YFSETQ. This CDR3 reads CASSLAAATSTDTQYF. The CDR3 nucleotides read TGCGCCAGCAGCTTGGCGGCAGCTACTAGCACAGATACGCAGTATTTT.

J is TRBJ1-4 and V is TRBV7-2, with 12 bases identical to TRBD1. This CDR3 comprises 15 residues. Germline V gene sequence: CDR1 SGHTA, CDR2 FQGNSA. Trimming took 5 bases from V and 7 from J; bases not matched to a gene: 5. The CDR3, as DNA: TGTGCCAGCAGCGCCGGGACAGGGGGCGGTGAAAAACTGTTTTTT. Amino acid sequence: CASSAGTGGGEKLFF.

The chain carries TRBV4-2 and TRBJ1-2; weak D call: TRBD1 (6 bases). V lost 2 bases, J lost 3 bases, and 16 bases lay in between. CDR3 length equals 16 residues. In germline, CDR1 is LGHNA, CDR2 YNFKEQ. The CDR3 coding sequence is TGTGCCAGCAGCCAATACTGGGGCAGGGGTGACTATGGCTACACCTTC. Its protein product is CASSQYWGRGDYGYTF.

Only one count was recorded for this clone. The junction departs from germline at one end; a sequencing error may be responsible. Other DNA sequences in this sample translate to the same CDR3. This rearrangement joins TRBV27 to TRBJ1-5; D uncertain. The germline gives CDR1 MNHEY, CDR2 SMNVEV (reference sequence). The CDR3 spans 13 residues. The CDR3 protein is CASSLSWGQPQHF. CDR3 nucleotide sequence: TGTGCCAGCAGTCTATCGTGGGGTCAGCCCCAGCATTTT.